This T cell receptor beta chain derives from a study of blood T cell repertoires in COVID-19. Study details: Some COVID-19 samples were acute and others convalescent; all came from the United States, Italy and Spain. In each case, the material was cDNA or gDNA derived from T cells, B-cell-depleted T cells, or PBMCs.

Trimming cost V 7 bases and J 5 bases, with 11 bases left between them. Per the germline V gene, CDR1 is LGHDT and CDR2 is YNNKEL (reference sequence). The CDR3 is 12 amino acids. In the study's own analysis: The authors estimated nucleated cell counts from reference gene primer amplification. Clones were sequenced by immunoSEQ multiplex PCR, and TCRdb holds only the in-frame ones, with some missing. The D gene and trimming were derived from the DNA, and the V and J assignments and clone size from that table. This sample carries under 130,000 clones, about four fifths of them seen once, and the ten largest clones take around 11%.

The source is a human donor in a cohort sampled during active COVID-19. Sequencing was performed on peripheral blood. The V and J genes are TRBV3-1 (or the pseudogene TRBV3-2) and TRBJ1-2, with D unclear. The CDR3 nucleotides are TGTGCCAGCACCCGCCTAGGATATGGCTACACCTTC. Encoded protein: CASTRLGYGYTF.